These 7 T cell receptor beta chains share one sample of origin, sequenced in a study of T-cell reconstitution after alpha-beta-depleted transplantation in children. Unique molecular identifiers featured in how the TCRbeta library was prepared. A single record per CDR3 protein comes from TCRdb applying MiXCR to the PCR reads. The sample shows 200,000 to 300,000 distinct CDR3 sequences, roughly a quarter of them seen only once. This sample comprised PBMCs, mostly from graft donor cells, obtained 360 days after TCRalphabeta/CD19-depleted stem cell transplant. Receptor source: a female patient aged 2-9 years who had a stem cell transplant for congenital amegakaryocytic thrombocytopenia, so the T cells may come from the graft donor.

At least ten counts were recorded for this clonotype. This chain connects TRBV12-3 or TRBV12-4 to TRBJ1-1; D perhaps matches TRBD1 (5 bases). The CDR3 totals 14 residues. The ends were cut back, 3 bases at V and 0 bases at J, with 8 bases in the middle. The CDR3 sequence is CASSFGHLNTEAFF. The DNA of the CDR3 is TGTGCCAGCAGTTTTGGACACTTGAACACTGAAGCTTTCTTT.

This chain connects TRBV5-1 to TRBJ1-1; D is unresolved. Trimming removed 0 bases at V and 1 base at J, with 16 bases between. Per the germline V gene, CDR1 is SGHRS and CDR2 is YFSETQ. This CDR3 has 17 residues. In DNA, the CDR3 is TGCGCCAGCAGCTTGGTTGGCAGGCGACCGGGGAACACTGAAGCTTTCTTT. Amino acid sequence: CASSLVGRRPGNTEAFF.

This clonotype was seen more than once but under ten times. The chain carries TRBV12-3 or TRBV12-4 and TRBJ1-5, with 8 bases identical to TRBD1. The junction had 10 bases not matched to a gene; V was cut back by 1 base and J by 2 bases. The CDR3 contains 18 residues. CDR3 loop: CASSLGSNRGERNQPQHF. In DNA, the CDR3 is TGTGCCAGCAGTTTAGGTTCGAACAGGGGGGAACGCAATCAGCCCCAGCATTTT.

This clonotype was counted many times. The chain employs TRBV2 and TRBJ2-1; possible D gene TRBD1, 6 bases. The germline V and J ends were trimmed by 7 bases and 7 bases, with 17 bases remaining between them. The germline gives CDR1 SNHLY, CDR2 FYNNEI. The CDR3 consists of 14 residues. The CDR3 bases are TGTGCCAGCATGAACAGGGACCCTTGTAATGAGCAGTTCTTC. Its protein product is CASMNRDPCNEQFF.

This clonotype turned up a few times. CDR3 sequence: CSARMSSSTDTQYF. CDR3 DNA sequence: TGCAGTGCTAGAATGTCTAGCAGCACAGATACGCAGTATTTT. The chain combines TRBV20-1 with TRBJ2-3; maybe TRBD2 (5 bases). The germline CDR1 and CDR2 sequences are DFQATT and SNEGSKA (reference sequence). V lost 2 bases to trimming and J lost 0 bases, with 9 bases between them. CDR3 length: 14 residues.

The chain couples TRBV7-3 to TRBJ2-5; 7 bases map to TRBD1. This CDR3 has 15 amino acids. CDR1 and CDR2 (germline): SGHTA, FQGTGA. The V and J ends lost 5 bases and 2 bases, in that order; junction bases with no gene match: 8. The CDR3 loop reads CASSPHGDSQETQYF. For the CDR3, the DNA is TGTGCCAGCAGCCCTCATGGGGACAGTCAAGAGACCCAGTACTTC.

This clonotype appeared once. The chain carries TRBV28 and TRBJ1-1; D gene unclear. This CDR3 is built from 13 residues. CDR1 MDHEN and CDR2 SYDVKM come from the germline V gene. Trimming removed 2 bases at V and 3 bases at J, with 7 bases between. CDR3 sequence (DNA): TGTGCCAGCAGTTTAGACATTTACACTGAAGCTTTCTTT. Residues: CASSLDIYTEAFF.